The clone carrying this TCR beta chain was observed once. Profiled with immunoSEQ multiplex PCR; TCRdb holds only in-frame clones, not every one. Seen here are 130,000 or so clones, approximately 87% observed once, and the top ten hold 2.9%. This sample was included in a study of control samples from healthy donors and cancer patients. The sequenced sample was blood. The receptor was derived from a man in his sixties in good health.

The CDR3 loop reads CASSESGTGNEQFF. The CDR3 DNA is TGCGCCAGCAGTGAATCAGGAACGGGGAATGAGCAGTTCTTC. V and J are TRBV10-2 and TRBJ2-1; possible D gene TRBD2, 5 bases. The CDR3 contains 14 residues. Per germline, CDR1 WSHSY and CDR2 SAAADI. V lost 3 bases and J 7 bases, leaving 13 bases between the germline ends.